This TCR beta chain was captured in a study of molecular identifiers for immune sequencing clone quantification. Study context: Replicates split RNA from around 20,000 or 100,000 naive CD8 cells five ways, and the researchers sequenced four portions. Findings and limits, study-wide: Over 97% of effector molecules, but under 1% in naive cells, were held by clones with more than 20 RNA copies.

The CD8+CD4-CCR7+CD45RA+ phenotype defined the sorted naive CD8 T cells. One entry per CDR3 protein results from TCRdb running MiXCR on the PCR reads. This sample has tens of thousands of distinct CDR3 sequences, with less than 20% found just once. This clonotype was observed at least ten times. No antigen is known for it. This sequence was found in a human donor in good health. Some libraries in this study had Jurkat cell RNA spiked in. Sequenced input: naive CD8+ T cells from blood, with Jurkat cell RNA spiked in. Specified subset: FACS-sorted CD8+CD4-CCR7+CD45RA+ naive T cells.

The CDR3 sequence: CATSGWTSGTTDTQYF. CDR3 bases: TGTGCCACCAGTGGTTGGACTAGCGGGACCACAGATACGCAGTATTTT. The chain joins TRBV24-1 to TRBJ2-3, with 12 bases aligning to TRBD2. With 5 bases clipped from V and 2 bases from J, the junction kept 4 bases outside the gene matches. The CDR3 spans 16 residues. CDR1 KGHDR and CDR2 SFDVKD come from the germline V gene.